This T cell receptor beta chain appears in the sequencing data of a study of shared clonotypes between healthy human individuals. On the study more broadly: Per-donor plates numbered three CD4 naive, three CD4 memory, two CD8 naive and one CD8 memory. Whole-study results and caveats: Relative to memory subsets, naive subsets generally showed larger estimated richness.

Germline V gene data show CDR1 as MNHEY and CDR2 as SMNVEV (reference sequence). The CDR3 is 17 residues long. The trim removed 2 bases at V and 4 bases at J, leaving 5 bases unmatched. This table comes from immunoSEQ multiplex PCR, and its TCRdb copy is limited to in-frame clones, with some not included. Of 2 million to 2.5 million clones detected, 90% to 96% appear once; the ten largest clones hold roughly 0.13%. Comments on this clone: The target antigen is unknown.

The V call is TRBV27, the J call TRBJ2-3; 14 positions agree with TRBD2. This clonotype was sampled from a man between 18 and 35 years old in good health. Material: naive CD4+ T cells sorted from blood. Subset specified: CD45RA+ positively selected. CDR3 bases: TGTGCCAGCAGTTTAGGGGGACTAGCGGGGGATTCAGATACGCAGTATTTT. The encoded protein is CASSLGGLAGDSDTQYF.